A single sample is the source of the 14 T cell receptor beta chains below, sequenced in a study of naive and memory T cell subsets. Both TRBC1 and TRBC2 were covered by a beta constant-region primer of two equimolar oligonucleotides. MiXCR, run by TCRdb on the UMI-ligation and nested PCR reads, gives a single entry per CDR3 protein. The data hold 130,000 to 150,000 distinct CDR3 sequences, with approximately 17% observed a single time. The sample taken for sequencing was naive CD4+ T cells from blood. The origin of the receptors is a human donor in good health.

This chain connects TRBV12-3 or TRBV12-4 to TRBJ1-2; D ambiguous. V dropped 2 bases and J dropped 7 bases, with 20 bases sitting between them. CDR3 length equals 16 residues. In DNA, the CDR3 is TGTGCCAGCAGTTTAATGGGTCGGGCTACATCGGTTGGCTACACCTTC. This translates into CASSLMGRATSVGYTF.

The chain uses TRBV5-1 and TRBJ2-3; 7 positions match TRBD2. CDR1 and CDR2 (germline): SGHRS, YFSETQ. V shed 6 bases and J 3 bases; nucleotides not matched to a gene: 13. The CDR3 has 16 residues. This CDR3 is CASNPASGKGTDTQYF. CDR3 nucleotides: TGCGCCAGCAATCCAGCTAGCGGTAAAGGGACAGATACGCAGTATTTT.

This clonotype came up a few times. This sequence joins TRBV7-9 and TRBJ2-7, with 13 nucleotides matching TRBD2. The CDR3 sequence is 16 residues long. V lost 7 bases and J lost 2; bases outside the gene matches: 8. Per the germline V gene, CDR1 is SEHNR and CDR2 is FQNEAQ (reference sequence). CDR3 DNA sequence: TGTGCCAGCACCCGAGGACTAGCGGGAGATACCTACGAGCAGTACTTC. Its protein product is CASTRGLAGDTYEQYF.

Only a few counts were recorded for this clonotype. V gene TRBV6-1 combines with J gene TRBJ2-3, with D maybe TRBD1 (6 bases). The V gene's germline CDR1 is MNHNS and CDR2 SASEGT. V shed 3 bases and J shed 6 bases, with 22 bases lying between them. CDR3 length: 17 amino acids. The CDR3, as DNA: TGTGCCAGCAGTGACGACTTCCGGGACACTTCTTCCGATACGCAGTATTTT. It encodes CASSDDFRDTSSDTQYF.

The V call is TRBV7-2, the J call TRBJ1-2, with D unclear. This CDR3 contains 12 residues. The V end lost 0 bases, the J end lost 6 bases, and 5 bases lay between the germline ends. Germline V CDR1 and CDR2: SGHTA, FQGNSA. CDR3 DNA sequence: TGTGCCAGCAGCTTAGCAGGCCATGGCTACACCTTC. It translates to CASSLAGHGYTF.

This clonotype was counted only a few times. This sequence joins TRBV30 and TRBJ1-3, with no clear D. CDR3 size: 17 residues. V was clipped by 0 bases and J by 0 bases, with 15 bases between them. The germline V gene has CDR1 GTSNPN and CDR2 SVGIG (reference sequence). CDR3 loop: CAWSVIRRANSGNTIYF. CDR3 bases: TGTGCCTGGAGTGTCATTAGACGGGCGAACTCTGGAAACACCATATATTTT.

The chain couples TRBV5-1 to TRBJ2-7; a possible D gene is TRBD1 (5 bases). V lost 5 bases and J 2 bases, leaving 14 bases between the germline ends. The length of the CDR3 is 14 residues. Germline CDR1 reads SGHRS; CDR2 reads YFSETQ. DNA for the CDR3: TGCGCCAGCAGTTCTCAGGGAATCGCCTACGAGCAGTACTTC. Its translation: CASSSQGIAYEQYF.

V is TRBV20-1 and J is TRBJ2-1, with unresolved D. Germline V gene lookup returns CDR1 DFQATT and CDR2 SNEGSKA (reference sequence). V gave up 4 bases and J gave up 3 bases, with 19 bases separating them. CDR3 length: 16 residues. Here the CDR3 reads CSATRQPLGLYNEQFF. CDR3 sequence (DNA): TGCAGTGCTACCCGACAACCCCTGGGCCTCTACAATGAGCAGTTCTTC.

This clonotype was seen ten or more times. The chain uses TRBV20-1 and TRBJ2-1, with TRBD2 identical over 9 bases. After removal of 6 bases from V and 1 base from J, the junction contained 7 bases not matched to a gene. Germline V gives CDR1 DFQATT, CDR2 SNEGSKA (reference sequence). The length of the CDR3 is 15 residues. CDR3 DNA sequence: TGCAGTGCAATAGCGGGAGAACTGTCCTACAATGAGCAGTTCTTC. As protein: CSAIAGELSYNEQFF.

This CDR3 reads CASSPRDISQETQYF. The CDR3 bases are TGTGCCAGCAGCCCGCGGGACATTTCACAAGAGACCCAGTACTTC. This chain connects TRBV3-1 to TRBJ2-5; D is possibly TRBD1 or TRBD2 (6 bases each). The CDR3 has 15 residues. Trimming cost V 4 bases and J 2 bases, with 14 bases left between them. Germline loops: CDR1 LGHDT, CDR2 YNNKEL (reference sequence).

This clonotype turned up a few times. The chain links TRBV29-1 to TRBJ2-3; 7 nucleotides align to TRBD2. The germline V gene has CDR1 SQVTM and CDR2 ANQGSEA. Trimming at V came to 3 bases and at J to 0 bases, leaving 9 bases not matched to a gene. The CDR3 has 16 residues. The CDR3 DNA reads as TGCAGCGTTGATGGAACCGCTAGCGGTAGCACAGATACGCAGTATTTT. As protein: CSVDGTASGSTDTQYF.

This clonotype was recorded a few times. This chain uses TRBV7-2 with TRBJ2-1; TRBD1 matches 9 bases. CDR3 length equals 16 residues. The J segment lost 0 bases and the V segment lost 5 bases, leaving 5 bases of the junction unmatched. Germline V gene data show CDR1 as SGHTA and CDR2 as FQGNSA. This CDR3 is CASSPGQGSSYNEQFF. CDR3 DNA sequence: TGTGCCAGCAGCCCGGGACAGGGTAGCTCCTACAATGAGCAGTTCTTC.

The V gene is TRBV10-3, the J gene TRBJ2-1, with D perhaps matching TRBD2 (5 bases). The ends were cut back, 7 bases at V and 6 bases at J, with 19 bases in the middle. The CDR3 runs to 15 residues. Germline CDR1 and CDR2: ENHRY and SYGVKD. This chain's CDR3 is CAIKQSGPIGNEQFF. The CDR3 DNA reads as TGTGCCATCAAACAAAGCGGTCCGATTGGCAATGAGCAGTTCTTC.

In its sample, this clonotype was seen a few times. The genes are TRBV27 and TRBJ1-6; D is undetermined. The V gene lost 0 bases and the J gene lost 0 bases, with 21 bases spanning the gap. Germline-derived CDR1 and CDR2 are MNHEY and SMNVEV (reference sequence). This CDR3 has 21 residues. The CDR3 DNA reads as TGTGCCAGCAGTTTATCGCCCCCGGGGTCCAGATGGAGCTCCTATAATTCACCCCTCCACTTT. Amino acid sequence: CASSLSPPGSRWSSYNSPLHF.